This TCR beta chain was captured by sequencing in a study of OX40 agonist ivuxolimab in advanced cancers. Study as a whole: Patients were 82.7% male with ages roughly 20 to 90, mean around 61. Study-level findings and limits: On average, a greater number of expanded clones characterised CD8+ T cells relative to CD4+. Low normalized T-cell clonal expansion also characterized some of the nonresponders.

Germline V gene data show CDR1 as LGHNA and CDR2 as YSLEER. Trimming pared 7 bases from V and 0 bases from J, leaving 7 bases between. The CDR3 covers 14 residues. Details on this clone: Antigen unknown.

TCRdb's copy holds only in-frame clones and misses some; the assay was immunoSEQ multiplex PCR. The sample includes around 24,000 clones, about 83% seen only once; the top ten take around 15%. No patient had autoimmune disease or received systemic immunosuppression. The chain joins TRBV4-3 to TRBJ2-6; D remains unclear. Source: CD4+ or CD8+ T cells sorted from blood, taken in a trial of the OX40 agonist ivuxolimab. This clonotype originated in an adult with an advanced solid tumor such as melanoma, head and neck, liver or kidney cancer. CDR3 nucleotide sequence: TGCGCCAGCAAGCAAGACTCTGGGGCCAACGTCCTGACTTTC. The encoded protein is CASKQDSGANVLTF.